This T cell receptor (beta chain) appears in the sequencing data of a study of T cell changes during pregnancy in multiple sclerosis. CDR3 size: 14 residues. Per germline, CDR1 SGHTA and CDR2 FQGTGA. The ends were cut back, 4 bases at V and 5 bases at J, with 15 bases in the middle. Clones were read by immunoSEQ multiplex PCR, and TCRdb kept only the in-frame ones, dropping some. Among 55,000 to 85,000 clones listed, around 94% were seen once. The sample in question was peripheral blood, obtained in the third trimester of pregnancy. This chain links TRBV7-3 with TRBJ2-7; D is possibly TRBD1 (6 bases). This sequence was found in a female donor with multiple sclerosis, enrolled in a pregnancy study. CDR3 region: CASSSTGMMNEQYF. In DNA, the CDR3 is TGTGCCAGCAGCTCCACAGGGATGATGAACGAGCAGTACTTC.